The 21 T cell receptor beta chains in this list originate from one sample, sequenced in a study of response to subunit inactivated influenza vaccine. TCRdb re-called the RT-PCR reads through MiXCR, storing one row per CDR3 protein. The data show hundreds of thousands of distinct CDR3 sequences, with less than 30% seen just once and 1.9% held by the top ten. The source material was CD4+ T cells sorted from PBMCs, sampled 5 days after vaccination. The source of these receptors is a man between 45 and 60 years old who received an inactivated influenza vaccine.

This chain uses TRBV29-1 with TRBJ1-6; a possible D gene is TRBD1 (5 bases). Germline V gene sequence: CDR1 SQVTM, CDR2 ANQGSEA. The CDR3 totals 13 residues. The V end lost 5 bases, the J end lost 5 bases, and 10 bases lay between the germline ends. The CDR3 DNA sequence: TGCAGCGTTCGGACATCAGATAATTCACCCCTCCACTTT. It codes for CSVRTSDNSPLHF.

This clonotype was counted only a few times. The chain recombines TRBV11-2 with TRBJ1-2; TRBD1 agrees at 8 bases. The V and J ends lost 4 bases and 9 bases, in that order; junction bases with no gene match: 10. The germline gives CDR1 SGHAT, CDR2 FQNNGV. The CDR3 has 14 residues. CDR3 residues: CASSSLDRETSYTF. As DNA, the CDR3 is TGTGCCAGCAGCTCCTTGGACAGGGAAACGAGCTACACCTTC.

The genes are TRBV20-1 and TRBJ1-2; D unresolved. The CDR3 is 12 residues long. The germline V and J ends were trimmed by 8 bases and 2 bases, with 12 bases remaining between them. Germline loops: CDR1 DFQATT, CDR2 SNEGSKA (reference sequence). The CDR3 coding sequence is TGCAGTCCCCGCTTGGGCAACTATGGCTACACCTTC. Its protein is CSPRLGNYGYTF.

This clonotype was recorded a few times. The genes are TRBV7-2 and TRBJ1-1; D remains unclear. This CDR3 is built from 13 residues. With 7 bases removed from V and 1 base from J, the gap between germline ends came to 10 bases. CDR1 and CDR2 from the germline V gene are SGHTA and FQGNSA. CDR3 loop: CASIEVGNTEAFF. The CDR3 nucleotides are TGTGCCAGCATCGAAGTCGGGAACACTGAAGCTTTCTTT.

This clonotype has a handful of counts. The chain is built from TRBV5-1 and TRBJ2-3; D possibly corresponds to TRBD2 (6 bases). The V and J ends lost 4 bases and 0 bases respectively, with 12 bases between them. CDR3 length: 15 amino acids. Germline V gives CDR1 SGHRS, CDR2 YFSETQ. CDR3 in DNA: TGCGCCAGCAGCCGGACTACTACTAGCACAGATACGCAGTATTTT. Its translation: CASSRTTTSTDTQYF.

This clonotype was observed a few times. The DNA of the CDR3 is TGTGCCAGCACCCCATATAGAGAGGCAGGGGATAACAATGAGCAGTTCTTC. It encodes CASTPYREAGDNNEQFF. The chain combines TRBV12-3 or TRBV12-4 with TRBJ2-1; D may be TRBD1 (6 bases). V was pared by 7 bases and J by 5 bases, with 24 bases between. The CDR3 extends over 17 amino acids.

The chain combines TRBV27 with TRBJ2-6; maybe TRBD2 (6 bases). Germline CDR1 MNHEY, CDR2 SMNVEV (reference sequence). V lost 1 base, J lost 2 bases, and 21 bases lay in between. This CDR3 has 20 amino acids. The DNA for the CDR3 is TGTGCCAGCAGTTTATTCAGCGGCAGTCTGGCGGGACCTGGGGCCAACGTCCTGACTTTC. It yields the protein CASSLFSGSLAGPGANVLTF.

V gene TRBV6-5 combines with J gene TRBJ2-3; a possible D gene is TRBD2 (6 bases). CDR1 and CDR2 from the germline V gene are MNHEY and SVGAGI. Trimming stripped 0 bases from V and 6 bases from J, with 10 bases between. The CDR3 spans 14 residues. CDR3 loop: CASSYSGRFDTQYF. CDR3 coding DNA: TGTGCCAGCAGTTACTCGGGGAGGTTTGATACGCAGTATTTT.

V and J are TRBV20-1 and TRBJ2-3; 8 bases agree with TRBD2. Trimming removed 5 bases from V and 1 base from J; junction bases left unmatched: 5. This CDR3 is built from 14 residues. The germline V gene encodes CDR1 DFQATT and CDR2 SNEGSKA (reference sequence). The DNA of the CDR3 is TGCAGTGCTGCGGGGGGCGCGGGCACAGATACGCAGTATTTT. It specifies CSAAGGAGTDTQYF.

The sample holds a few counts of this clonotype. The chain carries TRBV12-3 or TRBV12-4 and TRBJ2-3; 12 positions match TRBD2. The CDR3 consists of 15 residues. The junction had 5 bases not matched to a gene; V was cut back by 5 bases and J by 5 bases. The CDR3 is CASSQTSGSLDTQYF. CDR3 bases: TGTGCCAGCAGTCAGACTAGCGGGAGCTTAGATACGCAGTATTTT.

This clonotype was seen a few times. The V gene is TRBV20-1, the J gene TRBJ1-5, with D hard to call. V lost 4 bases, J lost 6 bases, and 4 bases lay in between. CDR1 DFQATT and CDR2 SNEGSKA come from the germline V gene (reference sequence). There are 10 residues in the CDR3. CDR3 in amino acids: CSATTQPQHF. The DNA for the CDR3 is TGCAGTGCTACCACTCAGCCCCAGCATTTT.

The sample holds a few counts of this clonotype. The chain links TRBV4-3 to TRBJ1-1; no clear D. CDR1 LGHNA and CDR2 YSLEER come from the germline V gene. This CDR3 spans 15 amino acids. V was clipped by 2 bases and J by 4 bases, with 14 bases between them. In DNA, the CDR3 is TGCGCCAGCAGCCAATCCCAGAGACATGGCACTGAAGCTTTCTTT. Translated: CASSQSQRHGTEAFF.

This clonotype was seen repeatedly, ten times or more. The rearrangement links TRBV7-6 to TRBJ2-1; 12 bases match TRBD2. Looked up from germline, CDR1 is SGHVS and CDR2 is FNYEAQ. V shed 1 base and J 2 bases; nucleotides not matched to a gene: 3. The CDR3 length is 17 residues. The CDR3 DNA reads TGTGCCAGCAGCTTAGAGGCTAGCGGGAGGGCCTACAATGAGCAGTTCTTC. This sequence encodes CASSLEASGRAYNEQFF.

This clonotype has just a few counts. The CDR3: CAISDGLGDLQETQYF. DNA for the CDR3: TGTGCCATCAGTGATGGTTTAGGGGACCTCCAAGAGACCCAGTACTTC. This rearrangement joins TRBV10-3 to TRBJ2-5; TRBD1 or TRBD2 may be the D gene (5 bases each). CDR3 size: 16 residues. V was clipped by 3 bases and J by 1 base, with 15 bases between them. Germline V gives CDR1 ENHRY, CDR2 SYGVKD.

This rearrangement joins TRBV20-1 to TRBJ1-3, with D uncertain. The CDR3 totals 14 residues. The germline V gene encodes CDR1 DFQATT and CDR2 SNEGSKA (reference sequence). The ends were cut back, 2 bases at V and 2 bases at J, with 10 bases in the middle. CDR3 in DNA: TGCAGTGCTAGAACCTTTCGGGCTGGAAACACCATATATTTT. Translation: CSARTFRAGNTIYF.

There are a few counts of this clonotype. The V call is TRBV6-6, the J call TRBJ2-4, with D possibly TRBD2 on 5 matching bases. Trimming shortened V by 8 bases and J by 5 bases, and 13 bases separated the two germline ends. The germline V gene encodes CDR1 MNHNY and CDR2 SVGAGI (reference sequence). This CDR3 is 13 amino acids long. The CDR3 nucleotides are TGTGCCAGCTGTAAAGGGCGGGAAAACATTCAGTACTTC. Protein product: CASCKGRENIQYF.

As for this clonotype: An end of the junction does not agree with germline; a read error may underlie this. The V and J genes are TRBV6-1 and TRBJ2-7, with 10 bases lining up with TRBD1. The CDR3 is made up of 10 amino acids. The germline V gene encodes CDR1 MNHNS and CDR2 SASEGT. CDR3 sequence (DNA): TGTGCCAGCGGCCGGGACAGGGGTGTGTTC. Its translation: CASGRDRGVF.

This clonotype was seen at least ten times. CDR3 sequence (DNA): TGTGCCAGCCTTACCGCTCAGGGTATCTACGAGCAGTACTTC. It specifies CASLTAQGIYEQYF. J is TRBJ2-7 and V is TRBV6-2 or TRBV6-3; weak D call: TRBD1 (5 bases). The CDR3 has 14 residues. Germline V gene sequence: CDR1 MNHEY, CDR2 SVGEGT. V was cut by 8 bases and J by 3 bases, with 17 bases left in between.

DNA for the CDR3: TGTGCCAGCAGCCCAAGGACTAGCGGGGGCCTTCTCGGCACAGATACGCAGTATTTT. Its protein is CASSPRTSGGLLGTDTQYF. This sequence joins TRBV4-2 and TRBJ2-3; 13 bases align to TRBD2. This CDR3 is 19 amino acids long. Unmatched junction bases numbered 11, after V lost 4 bases and J lost 1 base. Germline values: CDR1 LGHNA, CDR2 YNFKEQ.

J is TRBJ2-5 and V is TRBV18; TRBD2 aligns across 10 bases. V lost 3 bases and J lost 9; bases outside the gene matches: 10. The CDR3 has 15 amino acids. The germline V gene has CDR1 KGHSH and CDR2 LQKENI. The CDR3 DNA is TGTGCCAGCTCACCTCCGGGACTAGCGTCGATTGCCCAGTACTTC. It specifies CASSPPGLASIAQYF.

There are many counts of this clonotype. DNA for the CDR3: TGTGCCAGCAGCGGAACCTCCTACGAGCAGTACTTC. It is translated as CASSGTSYEQYF. This sequence joins TRBV7-2 and TRBJ2-7; no definite D call. V was trimmed by 5 bases and J by 0 bases, leaving 5 bases between them. There are 12 residues in the CDR3. Germline V gene sequence: CDR1 SGHTA, CDR2 FQGNSA.